A single sample is the source of the 18 T cell receptor beta chains below, sequenced in a study of tumor-infiltrating lymphocytes in glioblastoma multiforme. Multiple V-beta primers and a C-beta primer amplified TCRB from RNA. TCRdb passed the multiplex PCR reads through MiXCR, listing each CDR3 protein once. The sample holds fewer than 15,000 distinct CDR3 sequences; 70% to 75% are singletons and the top ten take about 49%. The material sequenced was brain tumor tissue. Receptors originate from a male donor with glioblastoma.

The genes are TRBV12-3 or TRBV12-4 and TRBJ2-2, with TRBD1 matching over 7 bases. This CDR3 comprises 15 residues. V was pared by 5 bases and J by 5 bases, with 8 bases of the junction left unmatched. In DNA, the CDR3 is TGTGCCAGCAGTCCCGGCAGGGGGATGACCGGGGAGCTGTTTTTT. It yields the protein CASSPGRGMTGELFF.

The V call is TRBV12-3 or TRBV12-4, the J call TRBJ1-6; D is unclear. V lost 6 bases and J lost 10, with 13 bases in between. This CDR3 spans 13 amino acids. CDR3 amino acids: CASSPFRRSPLHF. The CDR3 DNA follows: TGTGCCAGCAGCCCCTTCAGGAGGTCACCCCTCCACTTT.

In regard to this clonotype: Because it lacks the conserved phenylalanine or tryptophan at the end, this CDR3 is likely a read error. The V gene is TRBV25-1, the J gene TRBJ2-6; D not resolved. Per the germline V gene, CDR1 is MGHDK and CDR2 is SYGVNS. This CDR3 has 15 residues. The CDR3 DNA is TGTGCCAGCAGTGAAGGTCACTCTGGCGCCAACGTCCTGACTCTC. As protein: CASSEGHSGANVLTL.

The chain employs TRBV11-2 and TRBJ2-2; 8 nucleotides match TRBD2. The CDR3 covers 19 residues. CDR1 and CDR2 from the germline V gene are SGHAT and FQNNGV. CDR3 DNA: TGTGGCGGCAGCTTAGTTTGTTCCAGCGGGGGCACGAACACCGGGGAGCTGTTTTTT. This codes for CGGSLVCSSGGTNTGELFF.

This clonotype came up a few times. V and J are TRBV19 and TRBJ2-1; D gene unclear. CDR1 is LNHDA and CDR2 is SQIVND in the germline V gene (reference sequence). The CDR3 covers 14 residues. The ends were cut back, 7 bases at V and 2 bases at J, with 12 bases in the middle. The CDR3 region is CASNSVSPYNEQFF. The CDR3 nucleotides are TGTGCCAGTAACTCGGTGAGCCCCTACAATGAGCAGTTCTTC. The full variable domain, its missing parts supplied by reference TRBV19 and TRBJ2-1, is DGGITQSPKYLFRKEGQNVTLSCEQNLNHDAMYWYRQDPGQGLRLIYYSQIVNDFQKGDIAEGYSVSREKKESFPLTVTSAQKNPTAFYLCASNSVSPYNEQFFGPGTRLTVL.

On this clonotype itself: Its ends do not fully match the called genes, so a read error is possible. The chain links TRBV20-1 to TRBJ2-4; D is possibly TRBD1 (5 bases). The CDR3 has 19 residues. Germline V CDR1 and CDR2: DFQATT, SNEGSKA (reference sequence). The CDR3 sequence is CSARDPDKGIRKARNIQYF. The CDR3 nucleotides read TGCAGTGCTAGAGACCCGGACAAGGGGATTCGGAAAGCCAGAAACATTCAATACTTC.

The genes are TRBV20-1 and TRBJ1-1; D perhaps matches TRBD1 (5 bases). The CDR3 length is 13 residues. V gave up 4 bases and J gave up 10 bases, with 19 bases separating them. Germline assignment: CDR1 DFQATT and CDR2 SNEGSKA (reference sequence). The CDR3 DNA follows: TGCAGTGCTACTAGGCAGGTGGGACCTGGAGCTTTCTTT. This codes for CSATRQVGPGAFF.

The V call is TRBV11-2, the J call TRBJ2-2; D is ambiguous. The CDR3 extends over 14 amino acids. Germline V gives CDR1 SGHAT, CDR2 FQNNGV. V lost 8 bases, J lost 9 bases, and 19 bases lay in between. The CDR3 coding sequence is TGTGCCAGCGCTGGGCAGTCCTACGCCTGGGAGCTGTTTTTT. Residues: CASAGQSYAWELFF.

As to this clonotype: One end of the junction is discordant with germline, which a read error may explain. This chain connects TRBV20-1 to TRBJ2-3; 15 positions agree with TRBD2. The CDR3 runs to 20 residues. Germline V gives CDR1 DFQATT, CDR2 SNEGSKA (reference sequence). The CDR3 reads CSASRPGLAGGPSITDMQYF. CDR3 DNA: TGCAGTGCTAGTCGCCCCGGACTAGCGGGAGGGCCGAGTATCACAGATATGCAGTACTTT.

CDR3 in amino acids: CASSQDLTGSGSPLHF. The CDR3 region has the DNA TGTGCCAGCAGCCAAGATCTCACAGGTTCGGGTTCACCCCTCCACTTT. The chain combines TRBV4-2 with TRBJ1-6; TRBD1 might be the D (5 bases). Trimming stripped 0 bases from V and 9 bases from J, with 15 bases between. The germline gives CDR1 LGHNA, CDR2 YNFKEQ. CDR3 length equals 16 residues.

Details on this clonotype: It is likely a read error, because the conserved phenylalanine at the end of the CDR3 is missing. V gene TRBV6-1 combines with J gene TRBJ2-7, with D perhaps being TRBD1 or TRBD2 (5 bases each). The CDR3 contains 14 residues. Germline V gives CDR1 MNHNS, CDR2 SASEGT. The CDR3 protein is CASRITRGAYEQYL. As DNA, the CDR3 is TGTGCAAGCAGGATAACTCGGGGCGCATATGAGCAGTACCTC.

The chain employs TRBV13 and TRBJ1-3; no clear D gene. Trimming cost V 3 bases and J 0 bases, with 9 bases left between them. Germline V CDR1 and CDR2: PRHDT, FYEKMQ (reference sequence). The CDR3 has 15 amino acids. The CDR3 spells CASSFGRYSGNTIYF. The CDR3 DNA follows: TGTGCCAGCAGCTTTGGACGGTACTCTGGAAACACCATATATTTT. Full variable domain (missing parts from reference TRBV13 and TRBJ1-3): AAGVIQSPRHLIKEKRETATLKCYPIPRHDTVYWYQQGPGQDPQFLISFYEKMQSDKGSIPDRFSAQQFSDYHSELNMSSLELGDSALYFCASSFGRYSGNTIYFGEGSWLTVV.

With regard to this clonotype: A junction end diverges from the germline sequence, so it may reflect a read error. This chain connects TRBV10-3 to TRBJ2-5; TRBD1 might be the D (5 bases). This CDR3 comprises 13 residues. CDR1 is ENHRY, CDR2 SYGVKD, per germline. The CDR3 region is CAISGQFQETQNF. The CDR3 coding sequence is TGTGCCATCAGTGGACAGTTCCAAGAGACCCAGAACTTC.

The chain links TRBV20-1 to TRBJ2-7; the D is unclear. V was pared by 0 bases and J by 6 bases, with 6 bases between. Germline values: CDR1 DFQATT, CDR2 SNEGSKA (reference sequence). This CDR3 spans 11 amino acids. The CDR3 nucleotides are TGCAGTGCTAGAGAGTTGGGCGAGCAGTACTTC. Amino acids: CSARELGEQYF.

This chain joins TRBV20-1 and TRBJ1-5, with TRBD1 matching 10 bases. The V segment lost 7 bases and the J segment 5 bases; nucleotides outside the gene matches: 11. The CDR3 sequence is 15 residues long. CDR1 is DFQATT and CDR2 is SNEGSKA in the germline V gene (reference sequence). The CDR3 loop is CSVSERGQGDQPQHF. CDR3 DNA sequence: TGCAGTGTCTCCGAACGCGGACAGGGGGATCAGCCCCAGCATTTT.

The chain combines TRBV11-2 with TRBJ2-5; no definite D call. CDR1 is SGHAT and CDR2 is FQNNGV in the germline V gene. This CDR3 spans 13 amino acids. V was cut by 4 bases and J by 7 bases, with 13 bases left in between. CDR3 sequence (DNA): TGTGCCAGCAGCTCGGACGGCGCACGGACCCAGTACTTC. It yields the protein CASSSDGARTQYF.

Only one count was recorded for this clonotype. Compared with germline, one end of the junction differs, possibly owing to a read error. This chain uses TRBV11-3 with TRBJ2-3; D possibly corresponds to TRBD2 (5 bases). CDR1 is SGHNT and CDR2 is YENEEA in the germline V gene. The CDR3 has 16 amino acids. CDR3 sequence reads: CANSLGLAWSTDTQYF. The CDR3 nucleotides are TGTGCCAACAGCTTAGGACTGGCGTGGAGCACAGATACGCAGTATTTT.

This clonotype was observed many times. This chain links TRBV27 with TRBJ2-7, with TRBD2 as a possible D gene (6 bases). Germline V CDR1 and CDR2: MNHEY, SMNVEV (reference sequence). Between the trimmed V and J ends, which lost 5 bases and 6 bases, there was a span of 20 bases. CDR3 size: 15 residues. CDR3 bases: TGTGCCAGCAGTCCCACCCGTGGAGGGGACTTCGAGCAGTACTTC. It specifies CASSPTRGGDFEQYF.